Each of the 3 T cell receptor beta chains below was sequenced from the same sample in a study of blood T cell repertoires in COVID-19. Some clones are missing from TCRdb's copy, which holds only in-frame ones; the method was immunoSEQ multiplex PCR. This sample has approximately 300,000 clones; more than 75% occur once, and the top ten carry 3.5% to 4%. The source material was peripheral blood. The receptor set was obtained from a woman between 45 and 65 years old with active or convalescent COVID-19.

This sequence joins TRBV30 and TRBJ1-1; tentative D call: TRBD1 (5 bases). Germline V gene data show CDR1 as GTSNPN and CDR2 as SVGIG (reference sequence). This CDR3 is 11 amino acids long. Trimming removed 3 bases from V and 10 bases from J, with 12 bases in between. The CDR3 here is CAWSHRGGAFF. CDR3 bases: TGTGCCTGGAGCCACCGGGGGGGAGCTTTCTTT.

The chain joins TRBV18 to TRBJ2-6; 14 nucleotides align to TRBD2. Per the germline V gene, CDR1 is KGHSH and CDR2 is LQKENI. V was pared by 3 bases and J by 2 bases, with 0 bases of the junction left unmatched. The CDR3 has 17 amino acids. CDR3 in DNA: TGTGCCAGCTCACCGACTAGCGGGGGGGCTGGGGCCAACGTCCTGACTTTC. Its translation: CASSPTSGGAGANVLTF.

This clone was picked up a small number of times. In DNA form, the CDR3 reads TGTGCCAGCAGCGTAGGCCCAGGGGGCCGGAAAAACTATGGCTACACCTTC. Translation: CASSVGPGGRKNYGYTF. The chain joins TRBV9 to TRBJ1-2, with 8 bases fitting TRBD1. From germline, CDR1 is SGDLS and CDR2 YYNGEE. V lost 0 bases to trimming and J lost 2 bases; unmatched junction nucleotides: 9. The CDR3 is made up of 17 amino acids.